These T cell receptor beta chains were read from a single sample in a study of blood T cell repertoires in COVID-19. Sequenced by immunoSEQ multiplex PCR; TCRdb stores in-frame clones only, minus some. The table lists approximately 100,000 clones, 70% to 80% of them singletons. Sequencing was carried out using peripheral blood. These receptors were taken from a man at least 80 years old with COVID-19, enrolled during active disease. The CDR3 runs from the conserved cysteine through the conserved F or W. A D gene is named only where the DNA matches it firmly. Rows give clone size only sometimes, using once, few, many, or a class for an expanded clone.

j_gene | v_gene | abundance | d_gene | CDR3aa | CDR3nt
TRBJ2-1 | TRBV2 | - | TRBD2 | CASMAGAGSYNEQFF | TGTGCCAGCATGGCGGGAGCGGGGTCCTACAATGAGCAGTTCTTC
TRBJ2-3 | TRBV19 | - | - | CASSVGAADTQYF | TGTGCCAGTAGTGTGGGGGCAGCAGATACGCAGTATTTT
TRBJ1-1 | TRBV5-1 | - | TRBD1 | CASSPLLTGVGTEAFF | TGCGCCAGCAGCCCCCTTTTAACAGGGGTGGGCACTGAAGCTTTCTTT
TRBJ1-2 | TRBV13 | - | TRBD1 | CASSLGQGANGYTF | TGTGCCAGCAGCTTGGGACAGGGGGCTAATGGCTACACCTTC
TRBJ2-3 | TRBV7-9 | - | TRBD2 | CASSLGGLAASTDTQYF | TGTGCCAGCAGCTTAGGGGGACTAGCGGCTAGCACAGATACGCAGTATTTT
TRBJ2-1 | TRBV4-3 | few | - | CASSLDSPYSYNEQFF | TGCGCCAGCAGCCTGGACAGCCCATACTCCTACAATGAGCAGTTCTTC
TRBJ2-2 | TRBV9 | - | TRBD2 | CASSVNRGLAGAGELFF | TGTGCCAGCAGCGTGAACCGGGGACTAGCGGGAGCCGGGGAGCTGTTTTTT
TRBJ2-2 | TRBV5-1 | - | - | CASSSGQRTGELFF | TGCGCCAGCAGCTCGGGACAAAGGACCGGGGAGCTGTTTTTT
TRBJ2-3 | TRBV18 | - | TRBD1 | CASSPGQGTDTQYF | TGTGCCAGCTCACCGGGACAGGGCACAGATACGCAGTATTTT
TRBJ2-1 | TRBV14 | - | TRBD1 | CASSPRGQANEQFF | TGTGCCAGCAGCCCCCGGGGACAGGCCAATGAGCAGTTCTTC
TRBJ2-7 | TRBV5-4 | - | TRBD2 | CASSPRLAGGLYEQYF | TGTGCCAGCAGCCCTCGACTAGCGGGAGGCCTTTACGAGCAGTACTTC
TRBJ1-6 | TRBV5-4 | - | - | CASSPTGGTNSPLHF | TGTGCCAGCAGCCCCACGGGGGGCACGAATTCACCCCTCCACTTT
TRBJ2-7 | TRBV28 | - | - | CASRRAGMGEQYF | TGTGCCAGCAGAAGGGCGGGAATGGGCGAGCAGTACTTC
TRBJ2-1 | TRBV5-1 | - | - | CASRWDWPYNEQFF | TGCGCCAGCAGATGGGACTGGCCCTACAATGAGCAGTTCTTC
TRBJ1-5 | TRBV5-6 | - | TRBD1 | CASSLGTGETPQHF | TGTGCCAGCAGCTTGGGGACAGGGGAGACGCCCCAGCATTTT
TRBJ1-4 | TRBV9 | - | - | CASSVDGNEKLFF | TGTGCCAGCAGCGTTGACGGGAATGAAAAACTGTTTTTT
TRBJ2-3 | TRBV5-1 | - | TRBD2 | CASSLEGGSADTQYF | TGCGCCAGCAGCTTGGAAGGCGGGAGTGCAGATACGCAGTATTTT
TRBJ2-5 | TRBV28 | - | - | CASSLAQLIETQYF | TGTGCCAGCAGTTTGGCCCAGTTGATCGAGACCCAGTACTTC
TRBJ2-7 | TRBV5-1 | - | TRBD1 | CASSAGQGSEQYF | TGCGCCAGCAGCGCCGGACAGGGGAGCGAGCAGTACTTC
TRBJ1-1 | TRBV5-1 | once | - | CASSESGDLNTEAFF | TGCGCCAGCAGCGAATCAGGGGATCTCAACACTGAAGCTTTCTTT